This TCR beta chain was profiled in a study of early T cells in non-severe SARS-CoV-2 infection. Whole-study context: Sequencing targeted bulk RNA from unsorted whole blood, leaving chains unpaired. Study-level results: Database matching using VDJdb favored anti-spike CD8 responses, with private and CD4 specificities left missing.

Only a few counts were recorded for this clonotype. Its specificity is not known. Individually, cDNA molecules had unique molecular identifiers attached to them. TCRdb used MiXCR to reprocess the 5' RACE reads, holding one entry per CDR3 protein. Of tens of thousands of distinct CDR3 sequences listed, roughly 6.6% are singletons. Germline loops: CDR1 SEHNR, CDR2 FQNEAQ (reference sequence). Trimming pared 3 bases from V and 2 bases from J, leaving 10 bases between. The CDR3 extends over 14 amino acids. The sequence came from an adult who was a healthcare worker with PCR-confirmed SARS-CoV-2 infection or an uninfected control (not recorded which). The rearrangement links TRBV7-9 to TRBJ2-5; no reliable D call. The specimen comprised whole blood, sampled at baseline. CDR3 coding DNA: TGTGCCAGCAGCTTCGACCTTTCTCAAGAGACCCAGTACTTC. Translated: CASSFDLSQETQYF. Supplemented by reference TRBV7-9 and TRBJ2-5, the full variable domain reads DTGVSQNPRHKITKRGQNVTFRCDPISEHNRLYWYRQTLGQGPEFLTYFQNEAQLEKSRLLSDRFSAERPKGSFSTLEIQRTEQGDSAMYLCASSFDLSQETQYFGPGTRLLVL.